The 30 T cell receptor beta chains below were found in one sample sequenced in a study of T cell responses to AZD1222 COVID-19 vaccine. The assay was immunoSEQ multiplex PCR, and TCRdb's table has in-frame clones only and misses some. The table lists 65,000 to 75,000 clones, approximately 90% of them singletons, with approximately 4.8% in the top ten. The source material was peripheral blood, sampled 28 days after the second dose of the MenACWY control vaccine. These receptors were obtained from an adult who received the MenACWY meningococcal vaccine as a control.

The chain recombines TRBV7-2 with TRBJ2-2, with 13 positions matching TRBD2. Germline V gene lookup returns CDR1 SGHTA and CDR2 FQGNSA. The V segment lost 6 bases and the J segment 6 bases; nucleotides outside the gene matches: 7. The CDR3 contains 16 residues. The CDR3 here is CASRFTSGGAPGELFF. The DNA for the CDR3 is TGTGCCAGCAGGTTCACTAGCGGGGGGGCCCCCGGGGAGCTGTTTTTT.

In DNA, the CDR3 is TGTGCCAGCAGCAAACCCGGGACTAGCGGGAACCACCAAGAGACCCAGTACTTC. Translation gives CASSKPGTSGNHQETQYF. The chain uses TRBV3-1 (or the pseudogene TRBV3-2) and TRBJ2-5; the match to TRBD2 covers 13 bases. The CDR3 is made up of 18 amino acids. Trimming cost V 5 bases and J 0 bases; bases outside gene matches: 9. Per the germline V gene, CDR1 is LGHDT and CDR2 is YNNKEL (reference sequence).

The rearrangement links TRBV5-1 to TRBJ1-1; D is undetermined. Trimming cost V 0 bases and J 3 bases, with 15 bases left between them. Germline V gives CDR1 SGHRS, CDR2 YFSETQ. This CDR3 comprises 16 residues. For the CDR3, the DNA is TGCGCCAGCAGCTTGGCTGGGCCAGGCGAATACACTGAAGCTTTCTTT. It codes for CASSLAGPGEYTEAFF.

V and J are TRBV7-9 and TRBJ2-5; 11 positions agree with TRBD1. The length of the CDR3 is 16 residues. V trimming: 5 bases; J trimming: 5 bases; junction bases outside the gene matches: 10. Germline loops: CDR1 SEHNR, CDR2 FQNEAQ (reference sequence). As DNA, the CDR3 is TGTGCCAGCAGCCACACACCGGGACAGGGGGACGAGACCCAGTACTTC. This encodes CASSHTPGQGDETQYF.

The J gene is TRBJ2-5, the V gene TRBV27; D possibly corresponds to TRBD1 (6 bases). The germline V and J ends were trimmed by 5 bases and 3 bases, with 10 bases remaining between them. The CDR3 runs 13 residues. Looked up from germline, CDR1 is MNHEY and CDR2 is SMNVEV (reference sequence). CDR3 sequence (DNA): TGTGCCAGCAGTCGATACAGGGAAGAGACCCAGTACTTC. Translating gives CASSRYREETQYF.

The V and J genes are TRBV5-1 and TRBJ1-2; 7 nucleotides agree with TRBD1. The trim removed 0 bases at V and 6 bases at J, leaving 8 bases unmatched. The CDR3 totals 15 residues. Germline CDR1 reads SGHRS; CDR2 reads YFSETQ. The CDR3 spells CASSLERGRSNGYTF. CDR3 DNA: TGCGCCAGCAGCTTGGAAAGGGGGCGATCGAATGGCTACACCTTC.

The chain uses TRBV3-1 (or the pseudogene TRBV3-2) and TRBJ2-7; no clear D. Germline V gives CDR1 LGHDT, CDR2 YNNKEL (reference sequence). CDR3 length equals 11 residues. V was shortened by 4 bases and J by 5 bases, with 6 bases between the two germline ends. CDR3 DNA sequence: TGTGCCAGCAGCCTTAATGACGAGCAGTACTTC. The encoded protein is CASSLNDEQYF.

The genes are TRBV14 and TRBJ2-4, with 9 bases matching TRBD2. Germline-derived CDR1 and CDR2 are SGHDN and FVKESK. The CDR3 runs 13 residues. The CDR3 DNA follows: TGTGCTTCGGGACTAGCCGGTTCTAACATTCAGTACTTC. It codes for CASGLAGSNIQYF.

J is TRBJ2-7 and V is TRBV6-2 or TRBV6-3; 8 nucleotides line up with TRBD2. There are 14 residues in the CDR3. Germline V lookup: CDR1 MNHEY, CDR2 SVGEGT. V lost 6 bases, J lost 4 bases, and 8 bases stayed unmatched. The CDR3 sequence: CASSPGLGIYEQYF. CDR3 bases: TGTGCCAGCAGCCCGGGACTAGGGATTTACGAGCAGTACTTC.

V and J are TRBV2 and TRBJ2-7; perhaps TRBD2 as D (5 bases). Trimming cost V 4 bases and J 4 bases, with 14 bases left between them. Germline CDR1 and CDR2: SNHLY and FYNNEI. CDR3 length: 14 residues. CDR3 sequence: CASSAKGPGYEQYF. Here the CDR3 DNA reads TGTGCCAGCAGTGCAAAGGGTCCGGGATACGAGCAGTACTTC.

The chain carries TRBV6-5 and TRBJ1-2; no definite D call. Germline values: CDR1 MNHEY, CDR2 SVGAGI. The CDR3 contains 13 residues. V gave up 2 bases and J gave up 3 bases, with 7 bases separating them. CDR3: CASSYLGDYGYTF. CDR3 nucleotides: TGTGCCAGCAGTTACCTCGGTGACTATGGCTACACCTTC.

This clone was found once. This chain connects TRBV24-1 to TRBJ1-5, with 7 nucleotides matching TRBD1. CDR3 length: 16 amino acids. With V trimmed by 4 bases and J by 1 base, 6 bases remained unmatched. Looked up from germline, CDR1 is KGHDR and CDR2 is SFDVKD. CDR3 DNA sequence: TGTGCCACCAGTGAGGAGGGGGCTGACAGCAATCAGCCCCAGCATTTT. Protein sequence: CATSEEGADSNQPQHF.

This clone was detected once. The rearrangement links TRBV6-2 or TRBV6-3 to TRBJ2-6; 7 nucleotides line up with TRBD1. Germline CDR1 MNHEY, CDR2 SVGEGT. The CDR3 is 15 residues long. The ends lost 5 bases at V and 2 bases at J; junction bases unmatched: 3. The CDR3: CASSDRVPGANVLTF. In DNA form, the CDR3 reads TGTGCCAGCAGTGACAGGGTCCCTGGGGCCAACGTCCTGACTTTC.

The genes are TRBV7-2 and TRBJ2-5; 7 nucleotides line up with TRBD2. The CDR3 consists of 16 residues. CDR1 and CDR2 from the germline V gene are SGHTA and FQGNSA. V trimming: 0 bases; J trimming: 2 bases; junction bases outside the gene matches: 6. CDR3 sequence reads: CASSLAGGFGQETQYF. Written as DNA, the CDR3 is TGTGCCAGCAGCTTAGCGGGGGGGTTCGGGCAAGAGACCCAGTACTTC.

V is TRBV19 and J is TRBJ1-5; D is possibly TRBD1 (6 bases). The ends were cut back, 1 base at V and 7 bases at J, with 14 bases in the middle. CDR1 LNHDA and CDR2 SQIVND come from the germline V gene (reference sequence). This CDR3 is 15 amino acids long. The DNA for the CDR3 is TGTGCCAGTAGTATAGGCCGGGGGCTGGGGCAGCCCCAGCATTTT. It specifies CASSIGRGLGQPQHF.

The rearrangement joins TRBV5-5 to TRBJ2-5; TRBD2 is a possible D gene (6 bases). V shed 5 bases and J shed 5 bases, with 13 bases lying between them. The CDR3 extends over 13 amino acids. CDR1 is SGHKS, CDR2 YYEKEE, per germline (reference sequence). CDR3 DNA: TGTGCCAGCAGTGGAGTAGGGAGGGAGACCCAGTACTTC. It encodes CASSGVGRETQYF.

V is TRBV10-3 and J is TRBJ1-6; 7 bases line up with TRBD1. V lost 10 bases and J lost 9; bases outside the gene matches: 6. The germline V gene encodes CDR1 ENHRY and CDR2 SYGVKD. This CDR3 has 12 residues. The CDR3 sequence is CATGTEGSPLHF. The CDR3 DNA reads TGTGCCACCGGGACAGAGGGTTCACCCCTCCACTTT.

This chain links TRBV24-1 with TRBJ2-7, with TRBD1 identical over 7 bases. Germline CDR1 is KGHDR and CDR2 is SFDVKD. Unmatched junction bases numbered 11, after V lost 3 bases and J lost 7 bases. The CDR3 length is 15 residues. The CDR3 region has the DNA TGTGCCACCAGTGATGACAGGGCAGCGTCGGATGAGCAGTACTTC. Residues: CATSDDRAASDEQYF.

V is TRBV30 and J is TRBJ2-5, with no clear D. The CDR3 length is 12 residues. The V end was cut by 5 bases, the J end by 2 bases, with 9 bases between. CDR1 is GTSNPN and CDR2 is SVGIG in the germline V gene (reference sequence). CDR3 residues: CAWGLWQETQYF. The CDR3 bases are TGTGCCTGGGGCCTTTGGCAAGAGACCCAGTACTTC.

This clone was observed a single time. The rearrangement uses TRBV6-5 and TRBJ1-1; 7 bases align to TRBD1. Per the germline V gene, CDR1 is MNHEY and CDR2 is SVGAGI. V lost 4 bases to trimming and J lost 3 bases; unmatched junction nucleotides: 5. This CDR3 region has 14 residues. The CDR3 DNA follows: TGTGCCAGCAGTTCCCGGGACAGCTACACTGAAGCTTTCTTT. Its protein is CASSSRDSYTEAFF.

The gene calls are TRBV11-3 and TRBJ2-1; possible D gene TRBD2, 5 bases. Germline lookup yields CDR1 SGHNT and CDR2 YENEEA. V lost 2 bases and J lost 9, with 14 bases in between. The CDR3 loop spans 14 amino acids. The CDR3 DNA follows: TGTGCCAGCAGCTTAACCGGGATCTATAGTGAGCAGTTCTTC. This encodes CASSLTGIYSEQFF.

The J gene is TRBJ2-7, the V gene TRBV7-8; no reliable D call. Germline values: CDR1 SGHVS, CDR2 FQNEAQ. The CDR3 runs 13 residues. The V and J ends lost 5 bases and 2 bases respectively, with 10 bases between them. CDR3: CASSPTGTYEQYF. The CDR3 DNA is TGTGCCAGCAGCCCGACTGGAACCTACGAGCAGTACTTC.

The chain recombines TRBV4-1 with TRBJ1-2; tentative D call: TRBD1 (6 bases). Germline values: CDR1 MGHRA, CDR2 YSYEKL. V lost 4 bases and J lost 4, with 10 bases in between. The CDR3 has 13 residues. This CDR3 reads CASSRGGFYGYTF. As DNA, the CDR3 is TGCGCCAGCAGCCGCGGGGGCTTCTATGGCTACACCTTC.

This clone was observed once. This chain joins TRBV18 and TRBJ2-1; maybe TRBD2 (8 bases). V was clipped by 6 bases and J by 9 bases, with 15 bases between them. The CDR3 has 13 amino acids. Germline loops: CDR1 KGHSH, CDR2 LQKENI. Written as DNA, the CDR3 is TGTGCCAGCTCTTCGGGAGGGGACAGTGAGCAGTTCTTC. Translated, it gives CASSSGGDSEQFF.

This chain links TRBV12-3 or TRBV12-4 with TRBJ2-7; D is undetermined. V dropped 6 bases and J dropped 0 bases, with 9 bases sitting between them. CDR3 length: 13 amino acids. In DNA form, the CDR3 reads TGTGCCAGCAGGGGCGCTACCTCCTACGAGCAGTACTTC. Translation gives CASRGATSYEQYF.

The chain combines TRBV19 with TRBJ1-6, with D possibly TRBD1 on 5 matching bases. This CDR3 spans 15 amino acids. The germline gives CDR1 LNHDA, CDR2 SQIVND (reference sequence). Trimming stripped 5 bases from V and 7 bases from J, with 15 bases between. CDR3: CASSPIRGGNSPLHF. Here the CDR3 DNA reads TGTGCCAGTAGTCCCATAAGGGGAGGGAATTCACCCCTCCACTTT.

J is TRBJ2-7 and V is TRBV7-9; tentative D call: TRBD1 (5 bases). V lost 2 bases to trimming and J lost 3 bases, with 14 bases between them. The germline gives CDR1 SEHNR, CDR2 FQNEAQ (reference sequence). The CDR3 is made up of 15 amino acids. For the CDR3, the DNA is TGTGCCAGCAGCTTATTCTCCCGGCAGGGCTACGAGCAGTACTTC. Residues: CASSLFSRQGYEQYF.

V usage is TRBV7-2 and J usage is TRBJ1-2; weak D call: TRBD1 (6 bases). Trimming cost V 5 bases and J 3 bases, with 16 bases left between them. The germline CDR1 and CDR2 sequences are SGHTA and FQGNSA. The CDR3 consists of 15 residues. For the CDR3, the DNA is TGTGCCAGCAGCCAAGGACAGTCCCTCCACTATGGCTACACCTTC. Encoded protein: CASSQGQSLHYGYTF.

This clone was seen only a few times. The genes are TRBV14 and TRBJ1-1, with no clear D. The CDR3 runs to 12 residues. Germline V gene sequence: CDR1 SGHDN, CDR2 FVKESK. Trimming removed 2 bases at V and 6 bases at J, with 7 bases between. This CDR3 is CASSQPHSEAFF. Here the CDR3 DNA reads TGTGCCAGCAGCCAACCCCACTCTGAAGCTTTCTTT.

V and J are TRBV28 and TRBJ1-6; TRBD1 might be the D (6 bases). Trimming took off 6 bases at V and 9 bases at J, with 15 bases between the two ends. Looked up from germline, CDR1 is MDHEN and CDR2 is SYDVKM. The CDR3 consists of 14 residues. For the CDR3, the DNA is TGTGCCAGCAGGCCACAGGGTTATCGTTCACCCCTCCACTTT. Its protein is CASRPQGYRSPLHF.